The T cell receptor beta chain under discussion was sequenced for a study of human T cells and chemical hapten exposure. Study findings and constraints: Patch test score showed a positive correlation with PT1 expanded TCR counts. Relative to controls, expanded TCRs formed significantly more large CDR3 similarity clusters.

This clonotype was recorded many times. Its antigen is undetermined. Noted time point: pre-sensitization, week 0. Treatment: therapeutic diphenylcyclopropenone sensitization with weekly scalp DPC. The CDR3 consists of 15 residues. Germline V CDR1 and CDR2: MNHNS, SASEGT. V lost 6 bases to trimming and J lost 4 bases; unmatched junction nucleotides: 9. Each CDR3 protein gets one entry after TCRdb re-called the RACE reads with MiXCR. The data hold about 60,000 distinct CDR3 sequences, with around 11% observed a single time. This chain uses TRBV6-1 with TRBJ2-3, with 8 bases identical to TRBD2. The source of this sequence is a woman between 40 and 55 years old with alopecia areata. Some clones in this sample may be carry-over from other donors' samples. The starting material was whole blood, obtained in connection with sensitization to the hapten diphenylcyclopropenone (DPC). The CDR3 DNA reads TGTGCCAGCAGCCCCAGGACTAGCAGTGCAGATACGCAGTATTTT. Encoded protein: CASSPRTSSADTQYF.